These T cell receptor beta chains were read from a single sample in a study of neurological immune-mediated disorders. Each CDR3 protein is one row after TCRdb ran MiXCR on the 5' RACE reads. The sample shows some 27,000 distinct CDR3 sequences, 6.6% of them seen only once. Input material: PBMCs. Receptors originate from a woman aged 45-65 years in good health. CDR3s include the opening cysteine and the closing phenylalanine or tryptophan. The order of the fields is CDR3 DNA, CDR3 protein, V gene, clone size, D gene, J gene. A D gene is named only where the DNA matches it firmly. Part of the rows lack a size; the others show once, few, many or a class for expanded clones.

CDR3nt: TGTGCCAGCAGCCAAGGGGTTAGGATCGAGCAGTACTTC; CDR3aa: CASSQGVRIEQYF; v_gene: TRBV14; abundance: many; d_gene: .; j_gene: TRBJ2-7
CDR3nt: TGCGCCAGCAGCTTGGAGACAGGGCCCTACGAGCAGTACTTC; CDR3aa: CASSLETGPYEQYF; v_gene: TRBV5-1; abundance: many; d_gene: TRBD1; j_gene: TRBJ2-7
CDR3nt: TGTGCCACCAGCAGCGCACAAGGGGGGCGGCTCAACGAGCAGTACTTC; CDR3aa: CATSSAQGGRLNEQYF; v_gene: TRBV15; abundance: many; d_gene: .; j_gene: TRBJ2-7
CDR3nt: TGTGCCAGCAGGGAGTTGACTTTAGCGGGGGGGCGCACAGATACGCAGTATTTT; CDR3aa: CASRELTLAGGRTDTQYF; v_gene: TRBV7-2; abundance: many; d_gene: TRBD2; j_gene: TRBJ2-3
CDR3nt: TGTGCCAGCAGTCCAAGCACAGATACGCAGTATTTT; CDR3aa: CASSPSTDTQYF; v_gene: TRBV27; abundance: many; d_gene: .; j_gene: TRBJ2-3
CDR3nt: TGTGCCAGCAGTTTACCCCCGTTCCTGATGAACACTGAAGCTTTCTTT; CDR3aa: CASSLPPFLMNTEAFF; v_gene: TRBV12-3/TRBV12-4; abundance: many; d_gene: .; j_gene: TRBJ1-1
CDR3nt: TGTGCCAGCAGCCTCCTGACATACTACGAGCAGTACTTC; CDR3aa: CASSLLTYYEQYF; v_gene: TRBV5-8; abundance: .; d_gene: .; j_gene: TRBJ2-7
CDR3nt: TGCGCCAGCAGCCGGGACAGGGCCCACACCGGGGAGCTGTTTTTT; CDR3aa: CASSRDRAHTGELFF; v_gene: TRBV5-1; abundance: many; d_gene: TRBD1; j_gene: TRBJ2-2
CDR3nt: TGCAGTGCTTTCCTTAGCGGAAGCTCCTACAATGAGCAGTTCTTC; CDR3aa: CSAFLSGSSYNEQFF; v_gene: TRBV20-1; abundance: many; d_gene: .; j_gene: TRBJ2-1
CDR3nt: .; CDR3aa: CASSFYICSARDLRGASTDTQYF; v_gene: TRBV7-9; abundance: .; d_gene: .; j_gene: TRBJ2-3